This TCR beta chain derives from a study of T-cell memory formation after mild COVID-19. MiXCR, applied by TCRdb to the 5' RACE reads, yields one record per CDR3 protein. This repertoire shows roughly 170,000 distinct CDR3 sequences, 15% to 20% found once; its top ten account for 3% to 4%. After removal of 4 bases from V and 7 bases from J, the junction contained 2 bases not matched to a gene. The germline V gene has CDR1 LGHDT and CDR2 YNNKEL (reference sequence). The CDR3 is 12 amino acids. This clonotype was found a few times. This sequence originates from a man aged 18 to 35 who had mild COVID-19 (a few samples of this study predate the infection). Cell type and time point are not known. The source material was PBMCs or a T cell subset sorted from them (not recorded which). The rearrangement joins TRBV3-1 to TRBJ1-2; TRBD1 agrees at 8 bases. This CDR3 reads CASSPGGGGYTF. CDR3 DNA sequence: TGTGCCAGCAGCCCAGGGGGCGGTGGCTACACCTTC. The full variable domain, with the rest looked up from reference TRBV3-1 and TRBJ1-2, is DTAVSQTPKYLVTQMGNDKSIKCEQNLGHDTMYWYKQDSKKFLKIMFSYNNKELIINETVPNRFSPKSPDKAHLNLHINSLELGDSAVYFCASSPGGGGYTFGSGTRLTVV.